The rows below give T cell receptor beta chains drawn from one sample of a study of OX40 agonist ivuxolimab in advanced cancers. Repertoires were generated with immunoSEQ multiplex PCR, while TCRdb's copy carries only in-frame clones and drops some. The sample records around 60,000 clones, roughly 80% being singletons. Sequencing used CD4+ or CD8+ T cells sorted from blood, obtained in a trial of the OX40 agonist ivuxolimab. Receptor source: an adult with an advanced solid tumor such as melanoma, head and neck, liver or kidney cancer. The CDR3 runs from the conserved cysteine through the conserved F or W. Size values are once, few and many counts, or a class for expanded clones, and some rows have none.

v_call,j_call,clone_size,cdr3_aa
TRBV11-3,TRBJ2-7,.,CASSLVRGSGQGARYEQYF
TRBV30,TRBJ2-1,.,CAWSTGSSGRANEQFF
TRBV4-3,TRBJ2-1,few,CASRPGLAYNEQFF
TRBV5-1,TRBJ2-1,.,CASSSLTDNEQFF
TRBV4-2,TRBJ2-1,few,CASSQGGHYNEQFF
TRBV2,TRBJ2-2,.,CATQRWRNTGELFF
TRBV30,TRBJ2-3,.,CAWTKREADTQYF
TRBV5-6,TRBJ2-1,.,CASSFLAGSYNEQFF
TRBV7-2,TRBJ1-5,.,CASSLLGGMSNQPQHF
TRBV19,TRBJ1-4,.,CASSIEQGGYNEKLFF
TRBV5-1,TRBJ2-2,.,CASSPDGTNTGELFF
TRBV11-2,TRBJ2-5,.,CASSTTLNQESQYF
TRBV19,TRBJ2-2,.,CASSWSRVDSGELFF
TRBV5-4,TRBJ1-6,.,CASSSPDRATDSPLHF
TRBV20-1,TRBJ2-1,.,CSASGSNEQFF
TRBV6-5,TRBJ2-3,.,CASSYDSRSVTDTQYF
TRBV6-6,TRBJ2-7,few,CASSDRREQYF
TRBV4-2,TRBJ1-1,once,CASSQYPGQEAFF
TRBV18,TRBJ2-3,.,CASSPDGPVSSTDTQYF
TRBV27,TRBJ2-1,.,CASSFGGSGSYNEQFF
TRBV9,TRBJ2-1,.,CASSVVYNEQFF
TRBV25-1,TRBJ2-3,.,CASTRSGDITDTQYF
TRBV15,TRBJ1-5,.,CATSRAVRVSQPQHF
TRBV25-1,.,once,CASSEYRTGVNEQYF
TRBV5-1,TRBJ2-1,.,CASSLQPGAENEQFF
TRBV15,TRBJ1-5,.,CATSRDRTVQPQHF
TRBV10-3,TRBJ2-1,.,CAIRGTSSSSYNEQFF
TRBV5-1,TRBJ2-1,.,CASSLVGASSYNEQFF
TRBV4-1,TRBJ2-2,once,CASSQGAGVNTGELFF
TRBV13,TRBJ1-2,.,CASSLGGREALYGYTF
TRBV6-1,TRBJ1-3,.,CASRLWGSGNTIYF
TRBV2,TRBJ2-3,.,CASSVMGQGRDTQYF
TRBV7-9,TRBJ2-3,.,CASSIDTQYF
TRBV30,TRBJ2-3,.,CAVGILVATDTQYF
TRBV18,TRBJ2-1,.,CASSNTAGSNEQFF
TRBV5-1,TRBJ1-1,.,CASSTYSPNTEAFF
TRBV5-1,TRBJ2-5,.,CASSLAPMVAGVGETQYF
TRBV5-6,TRBJ1-6,.,CASSLEGLGSPLHF
TRBV30,TRBJ1-6,.,CAWTPQGWSYNSPLHF
TRBV2,TRBJ1-5,.,CASTRAGLSNQPQHF
TRBV5-1,TRBJ2-7,.,CASSLEGSAYEQYF
TRBV29-1,TRBJ2-7,.,CSVEGGGRVEQYF
TRBV5-4,TRBJ2-1,.,CASSLAGGPSNEQFF
TRBV25-1,TRBJ2-1,.,CASSEPGLANNEQFF
TRBV6-5,TRBJ2-2,once,CASSSPNTGELFF
TRBV15,TRBJ2-1,.,CATNRLAGLYNEQFF
TRBV7-6,TRBJ1-5,.,CASSAGDGPQHF
TRBV25-1,TRBJ2-7,.,CASSESSWNYEQYF
TRBV27,TRBJ1-6,.,CASSSQPGRVVNSPLHF
TRBV9,TRBJ2-2,.,CASSPWTGTNTGELFF